The next 13 T cell receptor beta chains were all read from a single sample in a study of response to subunit inactivated influenza vaccine. TCRdb re-called the RT-PCR reads with MiXCR, one entry per CDR3 protein. The table includes around 790,000 distinct CDR3 sequences, over 20% detected once. The sample in question was PBMCs from blood, obtained about 5 days after vaccination. Every receptor here comes from a man aged 50 to 60 who received an inactivated influenza vaccine.

V and J are TRBV10-3 and TRBJ2-1, with 10 bases fitting TRBD2. The J segment lost 6 bases and the V segment lost 0 bases, leaving 5 bases of the junction unmatched. Germline CDR1 is ENHRY and CDR2 is SYGVKD. This CDR3 comprises 16 residues. Written as DNA, the CDR3 is TGTGCCATCAGTGAGTCACTAGCGGGGCCTTTCAATGAGCAGTTCTTC. It is translated as CAISESLAGPFNEQFF.

This clonotype showed up many times. The chain links TRBV7-8 to TRBJ2-2; either TRBD1 or TRBD2 may supply D (5 bases each). Germline-derived CDR1 and CDR2 are SGHVS and FQNEAQ. Deletions cut 5 bases from V and 2 bases from J, with 15 bases between. This CDR3 comprises 16 residues. DNA of the CDR3: TGTGCCAGCAGCCAATTCGGGGCCCTAAACACCGGGGAGCTGTTTTTT. Encoded protein: CASSQFGALNTGELFF.

This chain links TRBV20-1 with TRBJ2-5, with 10 bases that match TRBD1. The CDR3 length is 16 residues. Germline CDR1 is DFQATT and CDR2 is SNEGSKA (reference sequence). With 3 bases clipped from V and 7 bases from J, the junction kept 14 bases outside the gene matches. CDR3 DNA: TGCAGTGCTAGGAGTCCCGGGACAGGGGCCCGGGGGACCCAGTACTTC. Translation gives CSARSPGTGARGTQYF.

The rearrangement joins TRBV7-9 to TRBJ2-7, with 8 bases that match TRBD2. Per germline, CDR1 SEHNR and CDR2 FQNEAQ (reference sequence). This CDR3 is built from 16 residues. V dropped 4 bases and J dropped 6; count of bases not matched to a gene: 14. The CDR3 coding sequence is TGTGCCAGCAGCTCCGGGATGAGCGGGAGTTGGGCCGAGCAGTACTTC. It is translated as CASSSGMSGSWAEQYF.

V is TRBV20-1 and J is TRBJ1-1; the D is unclear. The CDR3 length is 12 residues. Germline V CDR1 and CDR2: DFQATT, SNEGSKA (reference sequence). V lost 1 base to trimming and J lost 3 bases, with 6 bases between them. The CDR3 region is CSARAVDTEAFF. The CDR3 bases are TGCAGTGCTAGAGCAGTTGACACTGAAGCTTTCTTT.

A few counts support this clonotype. The CDR3 sequence: CAISVSLSPQPGGRRVPYNEQFF. In nucleotides, the CDR3 is TGTGCCATCAGTGTTTCACTTTCCCCCCAACCTGGCGGTCGGAGAGTACCCTACAATGAGCAGTTCTTC. This rearrangement joins TRBV10-3 to TRBJ2-1, with D hard to call. CDR1 ENHRY and CDR2 SYGVKD come from the germline V gene. The CDR3 has 23 residues. V shed 4 bases and J shed 2 bases, with 36 bases lying between them.

The rearrangement links TRBV28 to TRBJ2-1; D not certain. Trimming left V 6 bases short and J 0 bases short, with 15 bases between. The germline V gene encodes CDR1 MDHEN and CDR2 SYDVKM. This CDR3 comprises 16 residues. This chain's CDR3 is CASRGRTASSYNEQFF. CDR3 sequence (DNA): TGTGCCAGCAGAGGAAGGACCGCCAGCTCCTACAATGAGCAGTTCTTC.

The chain recombines TRBV12-3 or TRBV12-4 with TRBJ1-1; perhaps TRBD1 as D (6 bases). Trimming removed 3 bases at V and 3 bases at J, with 20 bases between. There are 17 residues in the CDR3. CDR3: CASSLGWDTEHHTEAFF. The CDR3 bases are TGTGCCAGCAGTTTGGGTTGGGACACCGAACACCACACTGAAGCTTTCTTT.

The genes are TRBV12-3 or TRBV12-4 and TRBJ1-4; D gene unclear. The CDR3 has 11 amino acids. V lost 4 bases to trimming and J lost 6 bases, with 3 bases between them. The DNA for the CDR3 is TGTGCCAGCAGTTCTGATGAAAAACTGTTTTTT. It encodes CASSSDEKLFF.

This clonotype appeared a few times. CDR3 DNA sequence: TGTGCCAGCAGCGTAGACCGACTAGCGGGGGACCCCTACAATGAGCAGTTCTTC. It translates to CASSVDRLAGDPYNEQFF. The gene calls are TRBV9 and TRBJ2-1; 12 nucleotides line up with TRBD2. CDR3 size: 18 residues. Germline V CDR1 and CDR2: SGDLS, YYNGEE. The trim removed 0 bases at V and 2 bases at J, leaving 6 bases unmatched.

The chain is built from TRBV11-2 and TRBJ2-7; 9 positions match TRBD2. The junction had 3 bases not matched to a gene; V was cut back by 1 base and J by 2 bases. The CDR3 spans 15 residues. From germline, CDR1 is SGHAT and CDR2 FQNNGV. In DNA, the CDR3 is TGTGCCAGCAGCTTAGCTGGACTAGCGACCTACGAGCAGTACTTC. Translated, it gives CASSLAGLATYEQYF. Full variable domain (rest looked up from reference TRBV11-2 and TRBJ2-7): EAGVAQSPRYKIIEKRQSVAFWCNPISGHATLYWYQQILGQGPKLLIQFQNNGVVDDSQLPKDRFSAERLKGVDSTLKIQPAKLEDSAVYLCASSLAGLATYEQYFGPGTRLTVT.

This clonotype was recorded a few times. This sequence joins TRBV5-1 and TRBJ2-3, with no clear D. Germline lookup yields CDR1 SGHRS and CDR2 YFSETQ. The CDR3 covers 16 residues. Between the trimmed V and J ends, which lost 5 bases and 5 bases, there was a span of 21 bases. DNA of the CDR3: TGCGCCAGCAGTCAACTAATCGGCCCTCTAGTAGATACGCAGTATTTT. Translated: CASSQLIGPLVDTQYF.

This clonotype appeared a few times. The J gene is TRBJ2-3, the V gene TRBV5-5; 9 nucleotides agree with TRBD2. Germline-derived CDR1 and CDR2 are SGHKS and YYEKEE (reference sequence). Trimming took 6 bases from V and 3 from J; bases not matched to a gene: 11. This CDR3 contains 16 residues. The CDR3 loop reads CASTRGLAGLTDTQYF. The DNA for the CDR3 is TGTGCCAGCACCCGCGGGCTAGCGGGGTTAACAGATACGCAGTATTTT.